The present T cell receptor (beta chain) was sequenced within a study of T cell repertoires in aging, cancer and after chemotherapy. Study-wide findings and caveats: Median generation probability rose over the chemotherapy interval in each cancer cohort, suggesting rebound thymic output.

Losses at the gene ends were 2 bases for V and 4 bases for J; bases not matched to a gene: 4. Germline CDR1 is DFQATT and CDR2 is SNEGSKA (reference sequence). This CDR3 is 13 amino acids long. Multiplex touch-down PCR with TRB-A/B primers amplified rearranged V-D-J TRB sequences. TCRdb reanalysed the multiplex PCR reads using MiXCR and keeps one entry per CDR3 protein. The sample contains several thousand distinct CDR3 sequences, about 30% of which appear only once. The template was genomic DNA from peripheral blood, not RNA. A remark on this clonotype: Its specificity is not known.

Material: blood. This clonotype originated in a human donor with a blood cancer. J is TRBJ1-1 and V is TRBV20-1; 7 bases are shared with TRBD1. The CDR3 is CSARRRGSTEAFF. In DNA form, the CDR3 reads TGCAGTGCTAGACGCAGGGGGTCCACTGAAGCTTTCTTT.